The rows below give T cell receptor beta chains drawn from one sample of a study of blood T cells in healthy people across ages. TCRdb reanalysed the 5' RACE reads using MiXCR and keeps one entry per CDR3 protein. The sample yields around 1.1 million distinct CDR3 sequences, less than 45% seen once. Sequenced material: blood. The receptors were gathered from a man between 18 and 29 years old in good health. CDR3s include the opening cysteine and the closing phenylalanine or tryptophan. Fields, in order: V gene, D gene, J gene, clone size, CDR3 protein, CDR3 DNA. A D gene is named only where the DNA matches it firmly. Where a row states a size, it is once, few, many or the class of an expanded clone; other rows omit it.

V: TRBV7-3
D: -
J: TRBJ1-2
size: few
CDR3: CASSLTPIVGLDGYTF
DNA: TGTGCCAGCAGCTTAACCCCGATAGTGGGCCTAGATGGCTACACCTTC

V: TRBV6-2/TRBV6-3
D: -
J: TRBJ2-3
size: few
CDR3: CASSYRQGKADTQYF
DNA: TGTGCCAGCAGTTACCGGCAGGGGAAGGCAGATACGCAGTATTTT

V: TRBV5-6
D: TRBD1
J: TRBJ1-2
size: few
CDR3: CASSAGQGEGYTF
DNA: TGTGCCAGCAGCGCCGGACAGGGGGAGGGCTACACCTTC

V: TRBV6-1
D: -
J: TRBJ2-3
size: -
CDR3: CASSDHWAGLNTQYF
DNA: TGTGCCAGCAGTGACCACTGGGCAGGGTTAAATACGCAGTATTTT

V: TRBV5-1
D: -
J: TRBJ2-3
size: -
CDR3: CASRPSGQLTDTQYF
DNA: TGCGCCAGCCGTCCATCAGGACAGCTCACAGATACGCAGTATTTT

V: TRBV3-1
D: -
J: TRBJ1-1
size: few
CDR3: CASSQGGRGEAFF
DNA: TGTGCCAGCAGCCAAGGGGGCAGAGGCGAAGCTTTCTTT

V: TRBV29-1
D: -
J: TRBJ2-7
size: -
CDR3: CSVDRQGSYEQYF
DNA: TGCAGCGTTGATCGCCAGGGGTCCTACGAGCAGTACTTC

V: TRBV7-2
D: -
J: TRBJ1-2
size: few
CDR3: CASSFLEDITNGYTF
DNA: TGTGCCAGCAGCTTCTTAGAGGATATAACTAATGGCTACACCTTC

V: TRBV7-3
D: TRBD2
J: TRBJ2-7
size: -
CDR3: CASSLTGAGGLNEQYF
DNA: TGTGCCAGCAGCTTAACTGGAGCGGGGGGGCTTAATGAGCAGTACTTC

V: TRBV6-5
D: TRBD2
J: TRBJ2-1
size: -
CDR3: CASSYSPGLAGEDEQFF
DNA: TGTGCCAGCAGTTACAGCCCGGGGCTAGCGGGGGAGGATGAGCAGTTCTTC

V: TRBV5-1
D: -
J: TRBJ2-5
size: few
CDR3: CASSLSGEGTAETQYF
DNA: TGCGCCAGCAGCTTGAGTGGTGAGGGAACGGCAGAGACCCAGTACTTC

V: TRBV7-2
D: TRBD1
J: TRBJ2-2
size: -
CDR3: CASSLRLGTGVFTGELFF
DNA: TGTGCCAGCAGCTTACGTCTCGGGACAGGGGTGTTCACCGGGGAGCTGTTTTTT

V: TRBV4-2
D: -
J: TRBJ1-2
size: few
CDR3: CASSQEAGSYGYTF
DNA: TGTGCCAGCAGCCAAGAAGCGGGTAGCTATGGCTACACCTTC

V: TRBV20-1
D: -
J: TRBJ1-5
size: few
CDR3: CSAAGNRVAQPQHF
DNA: TGCAGTGCAGCGGGCAACCGCGTGGCCCAGCCCCAGCATTTT

V: TRBV6-2/TRBV6-3
D: -
J: TRBJ1-1
size: -
CDR3: CASSAGGTGTEAFF
DNA: TGTGCCAGCAGTGCCGGGGGTACGGGCACTGAAGCTTTCTTT

V: TRBV4-3
D: -
J: TRBJ1-3
size: -
CDR3: CASSPELPGNTIYF
DNA: TGCGCCAGCAGCCCGGAGTTACCTGGAAACACCATATATTTT

V: TRBV7-9
D: TRBD1
J: TRBJ2-2
size: -
CDR3: CASSSPRTGKGTGELFF
DNA: TGTGCCAGCAGCTCTCCTCGGACAGGGAAAGGCACCGGGGAGCTGTTTTTT

V: TRBV9
D: TRBD1
J: TRBJ2-6
size: -
CDR3: CASSPGGASGANVLTF
DNA: TGTGCCAGCAGCCCAGGGGGCGCATCTGGGGCCAACGTCCTGACTTTC

V: TRBV29-1
D: -
J: TRBJ2-3
size: -
CDR3: CSVEDRGPYDVYF
DNA: TGCAGCGTTGAAGATAGAGGACCCTATGATGTGTATTTT

V: TRBV27
D: TRBD2
J: TRBJ2-1
size: -
CDR3: CASRSPLAGGLRNEQFF
DNA: TGTGCCAGCAGGTCCCCTTTAGCGGGGGGGCTTAGAAATGAGCAGTTCTTC

V: TRBV6-5
D: TRBD1
J: TRBJ1-6
size: -
CDR3: CASKQPGGSYNSPLHF
DNA: TGTGCCAGCAAGCAACCAGGGGGCTCCTATAATTCACCCCTCCACTTT

V: TRBV3-1
D: TRBD2
J: TRBJ2-5
size: once
CDR3: CASSQAGTSNEQYF
DNA: TGTGCCAGCAGCCAAGCCGGGACTAGCAATGAGCAGTACTTC

V: TRBV10-3
D: -
J: TRBJ2-1
size: -
CDR3: CAIRQGDSYNEQFF
DNA: TGTGCCATCAGGCAGGGCGACTCCTACAATGAGCAGTTCTTC

V: TRBV12-3/TRBV12-4
D: -
J: TRBJ1-4
size: many
CDR3: CASSLLDTENEKLFF
DNA: TGTGCCAGCAGTTTGTTGGACACCGAGAATGAAAAACTGTTTTTT

V: TRBV3-1
D: -
J: TRBJ1-5
size: -
CDR3: CASSQGVGTGGGQPQHF
DNA: TGTGCCAGCAGCCAAGGTGTTGGAACAGGAGGGGGTCAGCCCCAGCATTTT

V: TRBV7-2
D: -
J: TRBJ2-3
size: many
CDR3: CASSLVAAPDTQYF
DNA: TGTGCCAGCAGCTTAGTCGCGGCACCAGATACGCAGTATTTT

V: TRBV18
D: -
J: TRBJ2-3
size: -
CDR3: CASSPRGHLTDTQYF
DNA: TGTGCCAGCTCCCCCCGGGGGCACCTCACAGATACGCAGTATTTT

V: TRBV7-3
D: TRBD2
J: TRBJ2-5
size: -
CDR3: CASSSAGGNNEQYF
DNA: TGTGCCAGCAGCTCAGCGGGGGGTAACAATGAGCAGTACTTC

V: TRBV12-3/TRBV12-4
D: TRBD1
J: TRBJ2-7
size: -
CDR3: CARSLGGQKTSYEQYF
DNA: TGTGCCCGCAGTTTAGGGGGACAGAAGACCTCCTACGAGCAGTACTTC

V: TRBV27
D: TRBD1
J: TRBJ1-6
size: -
CDR3: CASSPGTGHSPLQF
DNA: TGTGCCAGCAGTCCCGGGACAGGGCATTCACCCCTCCAATTT

V: TRBV6-5
D: -
J: TRBJ1-2
size: -
CDR3: CASRYSALRGGYTF
DNA: TGTGCCAGCAGGTACTCTGCCCTGCGAGGTGGCTACACCTTC

V: TRBV19
D: -
J: TRBJ2-1
size: -
CDR3: CASSDPGQVNEQFF
DNA: TGTGCCAGTAGTGATCCAGGGCAGGTCAATGAGCAGTTCTTC

V: TRBV15
D: -
J: TRBJ2-1
size: -
CDR3: CATSRGDSTDNEQFF
DNA: TGTGCCACCAGCAGAGGTGATAGCACTGACAATGAGCAGTTCTTC

V: TRBV12-3/TRBV12-4
D: -
J: TRBJ2-7
size: few
CDR3: CASRSGTTSYEQYF
DNA: TGTGCCAGCAGGTCCGGGACAACCTCCTACGAGCAGTACTTC

V: TRBV5-1
D: TRBD2
J: TRBJ2-1
size: -
CDR3: CASSLGSGDNEQFF
DNA: TGCGCCAGCAGCTTGGGTAGCGGGGACAATGAGCAGTTCTTC

V: TRBV20-1
D: -
J: TRBJ1-5
size: few
CDR3: CSASTPDQPQHF
DNA: TGCAGTGCTTCGACCCCCGATCAGCCCCAGCATTTT

V: TRBV14
D: TRBD2
J: TRBJ2-1
size: few
CDR3: CASTLAGYNEQFF
DNA: TGTGCCAGCACATTAGCGGGGTACAATGAGCAGTTCTTC

V: TRBV7-2
D: TRBD1
J: TRBJ1-1
size: -
CDR3: CASSSQPGQGATEAFF
DNA: TGTGCCAGCAGCTCCCAACCGGGACAGGGGGCAACTGAAGCTTTCTTT

V: TRBV4-2
D: -
J: TRBJ1-5
size: -
CDR3: CASSYRVLGQPQHF
DNA: TGTGCCAGCAGCTACAGGGTTTTAGGGCAGCCCCAGCATTTT

V: TRBV6-5
D: -
J: TRBJ1-2
size: -
CDR3: CATSQLPGVFNYGYTF
DNA: TGTGCCACCTCCCAACTCCCAGGGGTATTTAACTATGGCTACACCTTC

V: TRBV24-1
D: TRBD1
J: TRBJ2-5
size: few
CDR3: CATTSGQGSKQETQYF
DNA: TGTGCCACCACGTCGGGACAGGGTTCTAAACAAGAGACCCAGTACTTC

V: TRBV12-3/TRBV12-4
D: TRBD1
J: TRBJ2-1
size: many
CDR3: CASSLNRGLYNEQFF
DNA: TGTGCCAGCAGTTTAAACAGGGGGTTATACAATGAGCAGTTCTTC

V: TRBV20-1
D: -
J: TRBJ2-2
size: -
CDR3: CSASHPNTGELFF
DNA: TGCAGTGCTAGCCACCCTAACACCGGGGAGCTGTTTTTT

V: TRBV12-3/TRBV12-4
D: -
J: TRBJ2-5
size: few
CDR3: CASSPNTSFRETQYF
DNA: TGTGCCAGCAGCCCTAATACTAGTTTCAGAGAGACCCAGTACTTC

V: TRBV20-1
D: TRBD1
J: TRBJ2-7
size: -
CDR3: CSARGTGTGINEQYF
DNA: TGCAGTGCTAGAGGGACCGGGACAGGGATCAACGAGCAGTACTTC

V: TRBV7-3
D: TRBD1
J: TRBJ1-2
size: -
CDR3: CASSLTRDGTDNNGYTF
DNA: TGTGCCAGCAGCTTAACACGAGATGGGACAGATAACAATGGCTACACCTTC

V: TRBV6-1
D: -
J: TRBJ1-4
size: -
CDR3: CASSEAGPELFF
DNA: TGTGCCAGCAGTGAAGCGGGACCCGAACTGTTTTTT

V: TRBV5-1
D: -
J: TRBJ2-6
size: -
CDR3: CASSTEGTGANVLTF
DNA: TGCGCCAGCAGCACGGAAGGTACTGGGGCCAACGTCCTGACTTTC

V: TRBV5-1
D: -
J: TRBJ2-7
size: -
CDR3: CASSPDISLTYEQYF
DNA: TGCGCCAGCAGCCCAGACATTAGTCTGACCTACGAGCAGTACTTC

V: TRBV20-1
D: TRBD2
J: TRBJ2-1
size: -
CDR3: CSASDLAGANEQFF
DNA: TGCAGTGCTAGCGATCTAGCGGGGGCCAATGAGCAGTTCTTC

V: TRBV6-5
D: TRBD1
J: TRBJ1-2
size: -
CDR3: CASSRQDRANGYTF
DNA: TGTGCCAGCAGTCGTCAGGACAGGGCGAATGGCTACACCTTC

V: TRBV20-1
D: TRBD2
J: TRBJ2-7
size: few
CDR3: CSARGTSDYEQYF
DNA: TGCAGTGCTAGAGGGACTAGCGACTACGAGCAGTACTTC

V: TRBV5-1
D: -
J: TRBJ2-5
size: few
CDR3: CASSSPDTAKETQYF
DNA: TGCGCCAGCAGCTCCCCGGACACGGCGAAAGAGACCCAGTACTTC